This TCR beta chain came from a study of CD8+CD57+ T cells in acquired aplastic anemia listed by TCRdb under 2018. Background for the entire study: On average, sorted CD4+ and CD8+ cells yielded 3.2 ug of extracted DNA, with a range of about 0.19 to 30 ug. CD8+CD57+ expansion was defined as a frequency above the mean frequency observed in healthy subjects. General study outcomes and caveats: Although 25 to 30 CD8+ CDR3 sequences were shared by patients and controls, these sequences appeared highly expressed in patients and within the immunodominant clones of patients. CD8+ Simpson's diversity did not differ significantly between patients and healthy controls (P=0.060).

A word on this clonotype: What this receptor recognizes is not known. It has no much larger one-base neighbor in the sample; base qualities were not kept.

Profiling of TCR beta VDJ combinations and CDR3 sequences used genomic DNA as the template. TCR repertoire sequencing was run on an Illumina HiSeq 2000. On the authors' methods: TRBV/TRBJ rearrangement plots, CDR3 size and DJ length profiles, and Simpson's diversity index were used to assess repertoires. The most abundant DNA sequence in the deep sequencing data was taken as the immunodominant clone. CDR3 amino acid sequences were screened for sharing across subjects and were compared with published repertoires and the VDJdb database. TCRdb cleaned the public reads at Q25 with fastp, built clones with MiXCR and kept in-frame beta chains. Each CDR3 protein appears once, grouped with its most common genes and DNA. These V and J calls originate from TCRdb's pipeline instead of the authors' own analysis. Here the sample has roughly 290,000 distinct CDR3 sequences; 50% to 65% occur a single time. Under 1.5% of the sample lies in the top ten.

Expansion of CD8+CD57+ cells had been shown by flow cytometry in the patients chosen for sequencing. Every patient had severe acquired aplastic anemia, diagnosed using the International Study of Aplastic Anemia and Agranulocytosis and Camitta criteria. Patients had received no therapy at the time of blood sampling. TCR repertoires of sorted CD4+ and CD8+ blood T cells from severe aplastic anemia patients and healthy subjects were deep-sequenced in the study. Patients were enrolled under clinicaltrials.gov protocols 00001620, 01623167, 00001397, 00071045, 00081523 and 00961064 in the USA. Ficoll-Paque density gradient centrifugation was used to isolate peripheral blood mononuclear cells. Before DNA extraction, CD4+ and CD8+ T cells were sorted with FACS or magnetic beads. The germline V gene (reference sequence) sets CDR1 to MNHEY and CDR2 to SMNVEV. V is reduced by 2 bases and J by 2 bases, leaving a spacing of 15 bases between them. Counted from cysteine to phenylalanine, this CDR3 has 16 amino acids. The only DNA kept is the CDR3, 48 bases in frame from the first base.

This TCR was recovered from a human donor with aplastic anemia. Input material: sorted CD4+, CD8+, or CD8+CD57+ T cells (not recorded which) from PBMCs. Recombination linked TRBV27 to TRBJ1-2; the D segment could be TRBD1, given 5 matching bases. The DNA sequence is TGTGCCAGCAGTTTAGATCGCAACCGGGACAACTATGGCTACACCTTC. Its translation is CASSLDRNRDNYGYTF.